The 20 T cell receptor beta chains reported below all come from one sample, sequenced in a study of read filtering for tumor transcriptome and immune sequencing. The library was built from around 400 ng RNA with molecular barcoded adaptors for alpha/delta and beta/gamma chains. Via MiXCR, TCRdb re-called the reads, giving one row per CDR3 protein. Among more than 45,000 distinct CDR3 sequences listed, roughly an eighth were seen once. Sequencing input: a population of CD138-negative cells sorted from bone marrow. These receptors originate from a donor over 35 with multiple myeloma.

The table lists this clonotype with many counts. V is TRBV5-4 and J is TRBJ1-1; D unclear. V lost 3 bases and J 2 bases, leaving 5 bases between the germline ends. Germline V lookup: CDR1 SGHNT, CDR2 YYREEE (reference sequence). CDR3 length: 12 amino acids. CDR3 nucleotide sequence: TGTGCCAGCAGCTGGAGTAACACTGAAGCTTTCTTT. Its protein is CASSWSNTEAFF.

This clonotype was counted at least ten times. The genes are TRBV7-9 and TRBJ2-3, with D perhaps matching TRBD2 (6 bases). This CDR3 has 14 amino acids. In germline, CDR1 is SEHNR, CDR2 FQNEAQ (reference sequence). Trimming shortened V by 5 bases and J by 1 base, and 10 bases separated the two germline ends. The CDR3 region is CASSVRGGTDTQYF. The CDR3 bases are TGTGCCAGCAGCGTGCGCGGGGGCACAGATACGCAGTATTTT.

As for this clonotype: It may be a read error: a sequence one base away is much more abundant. The CDR3: CAGSWDISGNTIYF. The CDR3 DNA reads TGTGCCGGCAGTTGGGACATCTCTGGAAACACCATATATTTT. The chain carries TRBV12-3 or TRBV12-4 and TRBJ1-3; weak D call: TRBD1 (6 bases). This CDR3 has 14 amino acids.

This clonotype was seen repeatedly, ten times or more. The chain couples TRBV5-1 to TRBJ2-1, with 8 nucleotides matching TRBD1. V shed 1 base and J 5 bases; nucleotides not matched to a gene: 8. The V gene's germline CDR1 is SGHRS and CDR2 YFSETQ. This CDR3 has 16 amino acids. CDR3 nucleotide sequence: TGCGCCAGCAGCTTGCGCCGGCAGGGGGCCGACAATGAGCAGTTCTTC. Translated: CASSLRRQGADNEQFF.

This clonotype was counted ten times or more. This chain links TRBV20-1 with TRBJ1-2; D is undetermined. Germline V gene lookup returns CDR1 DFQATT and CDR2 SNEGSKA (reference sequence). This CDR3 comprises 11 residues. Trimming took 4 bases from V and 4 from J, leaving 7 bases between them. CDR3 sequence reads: CSAIDGYGYTF. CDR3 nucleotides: TGCAGTGCTATCGACGGCTATGGCTACACCTTC.

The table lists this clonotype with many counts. The CDR3 region is CASRGSGTAQEPNYGYTF. For the CDR3, the DNA is TGTGCCAGTCGAGGATCCGGGACAGCGCAAGAACCTAACTATGGCTACACCTTC. The chain is built from TRBV7-3 and TRBJ1-2; 7 nucleotides match TRBD1. V dropped 9 bases and J dropped 0; count of bases not matched to a gene: 19. The CDR3 extends over 18 amino acids. Germline V lookup: CDR1 SGHTA, CDR2 FQGTGA.

The CDR3 nucleotides read TGTGCCAGCAGTTACTCGGGGGTGAGCGACGAGCAGTACTTC. Amino acid sequence: CASSYSGVSDEQYF. The gene calls are TRBV6-5 and TRBJ2-7; D tentatively reads TRBD1 or TRBD2 (5 bases each). CDR3 size: 14 residues. Trimming stripped 0 bases from V and 5 bases from J, with 11 bases between. Looked up from germline, CDR1 is MNHEY and CDR2 is SVGAGI.

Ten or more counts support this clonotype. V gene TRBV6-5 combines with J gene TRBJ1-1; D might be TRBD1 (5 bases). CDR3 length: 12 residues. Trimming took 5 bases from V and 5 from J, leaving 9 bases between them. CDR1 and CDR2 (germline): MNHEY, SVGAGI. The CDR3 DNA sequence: TGTGCCAGCAGTCTGGGGGAGACTGAAGCTTTCTTT. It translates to CASSLGETEAFF.

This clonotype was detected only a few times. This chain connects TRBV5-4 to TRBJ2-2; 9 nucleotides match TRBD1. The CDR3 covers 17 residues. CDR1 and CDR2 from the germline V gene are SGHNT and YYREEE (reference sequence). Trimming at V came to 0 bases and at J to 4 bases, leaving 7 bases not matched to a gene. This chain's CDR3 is CASSLGVRTGVTGELFF. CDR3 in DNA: TGTGCCAGCAGCTTGGGTGTAAGGACAGGGGTCACCGGGGAGCTGTTTTTT.

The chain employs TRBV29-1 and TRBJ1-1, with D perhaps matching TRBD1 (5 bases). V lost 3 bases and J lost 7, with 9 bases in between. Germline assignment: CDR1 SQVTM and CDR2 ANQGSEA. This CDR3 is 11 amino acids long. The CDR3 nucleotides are TGCAGCGTTGATTGGGGCGTTGAAGCTTTCTTT. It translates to CSVDWGVEAFF. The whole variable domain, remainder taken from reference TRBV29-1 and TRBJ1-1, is SAVISQKPSRDICQRGTSLTIQCQVDSQVTMMFWYRQQPGQSLTLIATANQGSEATYESGFVIDKFPISRPNLTFSTLTVSNMSPEDSSIYLCSVDWGVEAFFGQGTRLTVV.

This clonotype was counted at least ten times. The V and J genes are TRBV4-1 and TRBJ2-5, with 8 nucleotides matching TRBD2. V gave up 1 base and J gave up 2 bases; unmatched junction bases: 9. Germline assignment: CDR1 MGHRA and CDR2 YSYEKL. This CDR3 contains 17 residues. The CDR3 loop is CASSQAFLTGGQETQYF. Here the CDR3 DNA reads TGCGCCAGCAGCCAAGCCTTCTTAACGGGGGGGCAAGAGACCCAGTACTTC.

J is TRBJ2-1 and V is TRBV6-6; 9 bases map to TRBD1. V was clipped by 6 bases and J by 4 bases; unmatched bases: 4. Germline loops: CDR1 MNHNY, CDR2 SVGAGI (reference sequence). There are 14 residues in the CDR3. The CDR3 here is CASRGQGSYNEQFF. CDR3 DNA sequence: TGTGCCAGCAGAGGACAGGGGAGTTACAATGAGCAGTTCTTC.

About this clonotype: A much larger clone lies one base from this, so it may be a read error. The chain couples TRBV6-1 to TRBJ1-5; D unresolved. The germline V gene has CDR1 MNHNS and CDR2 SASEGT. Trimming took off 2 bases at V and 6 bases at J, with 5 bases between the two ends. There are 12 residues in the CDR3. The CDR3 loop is CASSEFIQPQHF. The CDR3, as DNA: TGTGCCAGCAGTGAATTTATTCAGCCCCAGCATTTT.

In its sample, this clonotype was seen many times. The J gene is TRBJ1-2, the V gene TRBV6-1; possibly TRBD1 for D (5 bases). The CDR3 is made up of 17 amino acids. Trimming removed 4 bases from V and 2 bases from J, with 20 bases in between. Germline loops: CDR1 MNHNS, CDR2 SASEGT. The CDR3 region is CASSGYAAREVNYGYTF. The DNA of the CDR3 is TGTGCCAGCAGTGGATATGCTGCCAGGGAAGTAAACTATGGCTACACCTTC.

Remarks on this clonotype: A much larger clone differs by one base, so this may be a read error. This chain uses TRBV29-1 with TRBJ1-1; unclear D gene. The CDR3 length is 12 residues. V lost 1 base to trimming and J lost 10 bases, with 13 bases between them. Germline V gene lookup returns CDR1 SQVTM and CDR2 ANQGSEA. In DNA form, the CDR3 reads TGCAGCGTTGAAGGGGAGGGCCTTGGAGCTTTCTTT. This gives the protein CSVEGEGLGAFF.

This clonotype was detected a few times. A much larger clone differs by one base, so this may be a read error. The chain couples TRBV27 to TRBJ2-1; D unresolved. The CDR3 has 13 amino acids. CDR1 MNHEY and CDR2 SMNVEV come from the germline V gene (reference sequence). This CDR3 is CASSLTRYNGQFF. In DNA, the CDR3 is TGTGCCAGCAGTTTAACCAGATACAATGGGCAGTTCTTC.

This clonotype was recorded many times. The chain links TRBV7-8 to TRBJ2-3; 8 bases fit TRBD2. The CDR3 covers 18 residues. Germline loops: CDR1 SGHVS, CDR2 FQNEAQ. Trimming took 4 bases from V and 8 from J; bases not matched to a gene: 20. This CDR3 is CASSSHPWEAGEGGTQYF. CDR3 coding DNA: TGTGCCAGCAGCTCCCACCCTTGGGAAGCGGGGGAGGGGGGTACGCAGTATTTT.

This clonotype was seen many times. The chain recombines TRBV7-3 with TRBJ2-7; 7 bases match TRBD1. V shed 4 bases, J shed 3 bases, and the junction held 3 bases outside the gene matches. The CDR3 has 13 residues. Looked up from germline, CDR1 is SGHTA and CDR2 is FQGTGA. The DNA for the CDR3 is TGTGCCAGCAGCTCCTCAGGGGGCTACGAGCAGTACTTC. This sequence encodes CASSSSGGYEQYF.

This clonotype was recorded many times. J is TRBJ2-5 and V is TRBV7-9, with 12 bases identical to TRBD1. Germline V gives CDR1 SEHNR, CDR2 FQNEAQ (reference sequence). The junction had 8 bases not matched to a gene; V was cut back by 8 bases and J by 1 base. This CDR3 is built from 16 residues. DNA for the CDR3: TGTGCCAGCGCGGGACAGGGGGCTGGAAGCCAAGAGACCCAGTACTTC. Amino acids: CASAGQGAGSQETQYF.

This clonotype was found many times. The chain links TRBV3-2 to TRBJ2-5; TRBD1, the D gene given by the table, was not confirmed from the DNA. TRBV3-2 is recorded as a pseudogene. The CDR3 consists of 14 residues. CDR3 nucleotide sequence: TGTGCCAGTCTGACAGGGGGAGGAGGAGAGACCCAGTACTTC. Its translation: CASLTGGGGETQYF.